Listed here are 8 T cell receptor beta chains from one sample, sequenced in a study of T cell repertoires in cytomegalovirus infection. Each CDR3 protein gets one entry after TCRdb re-called the reads with MiXCR. The sample has around 340,000 distinct CDR3 sequences, 25% to 30% seen once. These TCRs are of unknown antigen specificity. The specimen comprised cultured PBMCs, sampled from culture after CMV antigen stimulation. These receptors all come from a human donor in good health (CMV status not recorded). Some clones in this sample may be carry-over from other donors' samples.

This clonotype was counted a few times. V and J are TRBV28 and TRBJ1-5, with 10 bases that match TRBD1. J lost 2 bases, V lost 7 bases, and 2 bases had no gene match. The CDR3 length is 14 residues. The V gene's germline CDR1 is MDHEN and CDR2 SYDVKM. CDR3 protein: CASTGTGGNQPQHF. CDR3 in DNA: TGTGCCAGCACCGGGACAGGGGGCAATCAGCCCCAGCATTTT.

The V gene is TRBV4-2, the J gene TRBJ2-5; 8 bases line up with TRBD1. This CDR3 contains 15 residues. With 1 base clipped from V and 6 bases from J, the junction kept 7 bases outside the gene matches. Germline V gene lookup returns CDR1 LGHNA and CDR2 YNFKEQ. The CDR3 DNA is TGTGCCAGCAGCCAAGCGGAGACAGGGGTAAAGACCCAGTACTTC. Its protein is CASSQAETGVKTQYF.

The chain links TRBV30 to TRBJ2-3; no firm D call. The V end was cut by 0 bases, the J end by 2 bases, with 15 bases between. This CDR3 spans 16 amino acids. CDR1 and CDR2 from the germline V gene are GTSNPN and SVGIG (reference sequence). The DNA of the CDR3 is TGTGCCTGGAGTGTCGGGTTTCAAGAGTCCACAGATACGCAGTATTTT. Amino acid sequence: CAWSVGFQESTDTQYF.

The gene calls are TRBV20-1 and TRBJ2-1, with TRBD2 matching 9 bases. The CDR3 spans 15 residues. Losses at the gene ends were 4 bases for V and 5 bases for J; bases not matched to a gene: 9. The germline V gene encodes CDR1 DFQATT and CDR2 SNEGSKA (reference sequence). The CDR3 nucleotides are TGCAGTGCTACCCAGACTAGCGGCCTAAACAATGAGCAGTTCTTC. Its translation is CSATQTSGLNNEQFF.

This clonotype appeared many times. V gene TRBV12-3 or TRBV12-4 combines with J gene TRBJ2-7, with 10 bases aligning to TRBD1. The CDR3 runs to 19 residues. J gave up 0 bases and V 3 bases, and 14 bases lay outside the gene matches. The CDR3 loop reads CASSFPSRDRGRGSYEQYF. CDR3 DNA sequence: TGTGCCAGCAGTTTTCCCTCCCGGGACAGGGGAAGAGGCTCCTACGAGCAGTACTTC.

The chain combines TRBV4-1 with TRBJ2-3; 8 nucleotides match TRBD2. V gave up 9 bases and J gave up 6 bases; unmatched junction bases: 14. Looked up from germline, CDR1 is MGHRA and CDR2 is YSYEKL. The CDR3 is 15 amino acids. The CDR3 coding sequence is TGCGCCAGTACACAAGCGGGAGTTATTACGGATACGCAGTATTTT. Translated: CASTQAGVITDTQYF.

The V gene is TRBV19, the J gene TRBJ1-5; 12 positions agree with TRBD1. CDR3 size: 18 residues. Trimming at V came to 6 bases and at J to 0 bases, leaving 9 bases not matched to a gene. Germline V CDR1 and CDR2: LNHDA, SQIVND (reference sequence). Here the CDR3 reads CASSFLGQGAFSNQPQHF. The CDR3 region has the DNA TGTGCCAGTAGCTTTTTGGGACAGGGGGCCTTTAGCAATCAGCCCCAGCATTTT.

CDR3 sequence (DNA): TGTGCCAGCAGCGGCGAGGTTCCCCAGTTCTTC. This codes for CASSGEVPQFF. The chain combines TRBV2 with TRBJ2-1; D remains unclear. CDR1 SNHLY and CDR2 FYNNEI come from the germline V gene. V lost 6 bases and J 13 bases, leaving 13 bases between the germline ends. The CDR3 covers 11 residues.